One T cell receptor (beta chain) is described in this entry. The CDR3 runs to 18 residues. After removal of 2 bases from V and 9 bases from J, the junction contained 12 bases not matched to a gene. CDR1 is SEHNR, CDR2 FQNEAQ, per germline (reference sequence). The sample is drawn from a study of blood T cell repertoires in COVID-19. The authors' processing: Nucleated cell counts were estimated from reference gene primer amplification. Here immunoSEQ multiplex PCR was the method, and the copy in TCRdb shows in-frame clones only, minus some. V, J and clone size reflect that table, while D and trimming were determined from the DNA. The sample lists about 67,000 clones, 80% to 90% occurring once.

The sample was peripheral blood. This TCR came from a man aged 45-65 years with active COVID-19. This rearrangement joins TRBV7-9 to TRBJ2-1, with 14 bases that match TRBD2. The CDR3 coding sequence is TGTGCCAGCAGCTTACCCCACCGACTAGCGGGGGGGCGGGGTGAGCAGTTCTTC. Protein: CASSLPHRLAGGRGEQFF.